Listed below are T cell receptor beta chains from one sample, sequenced in a study of spatial heterogeneity in lung cancer. TCRdb called the 5' RACE reads again in MiXCR, with one record for every CDR3 protein. The data contain 30,000 to 45,000 distinct CDR3 sequences, more than 7% of them seen just once; the ten biggest clones take up approximately 28%. The source material was PBMCs, sampled at surgery. Receptors were obtained from a female donor with early-stage non-small cell lung cancer. Each CDR3 is given with its conserved first and last residue. A D gene is named only where the DNA matches it firmly. Clone size is given for some rows only: seen once, a few or many times, or a class if the clone is expanded.

size: many; D: -; V: TRBV6-5; J: TRBJ2-5; CDR3: CASRALLGNSETQYF; DNA: TGTGCCAGCCGCGCCCTATTAGGGAATTCGGAGACCCAGTACTTC
size: many; D: TRBD1; V: TRBV7-9; J: TRBJ1-1; CDR3: CASSRGTGSKGRTEAFF; DNA: TGTGCCAGCAGCCGAGGGACAGGGTCGAAAGGTAGAACTGAAGCTTTCTTT
size: few; D: -; V: TRBV5-4; J: TRBJ2-2; CDR3: CASSSTGNTGELFF; DNA: TGTGCCAGCAGCTCGACGGGGAACACCGGGGAGCTGTTTTTT
size: -; D: -; V: TRBV18; J: TRBJ2-3; CDR3: CASSPSGSTDTQYF; DNA: TGTGCCAGCTCACCGAGCGGAAGCACAGATACGCAGTATTTT
size: many; D: -; V: TRBV6-5; J: TRBJ1-5; CDR3: CASSYFTGQPQHF; DNA: TGTGCCAGCAGTTACTTCACCGGGCAGCCCCAGCATTTT
size: many; D: -; V: TRBV6-5; J: TRBJ2-3; CDR3: CASRLADSDTQYF; DNA: TGTGCCAGCCGCCTAGCTGATTCAGATACGCAGTATTTT
size: few; D: TRBD1; V: TRBV28; J: TRBJ2-7; CDR3: CASSWDSSDEQYF; DNA: TGTGCCAGCAGTTGGGACAGTTCTGACGAGCAGTACTTC
size: few; D: -; V: TRBV12-3/TRBV12-4; J: TRBJ2-7; CDR3: CASSLVGDRYEQYF; DNA: TGTGCCAGCAGTTTAGTAGGGGACCGCTACGAGCAGTACTTC
size: few; D: -; V: TRBV20-1; J: TRBJ2-5; CDR3: CSAPRDTQETQYF; DNA: TGCAGTGCTCCTCGGGACACTCAAGAGACCCAGTACTTC
size: -; D: -; V: TRBV24-1; J: TRBJ2-2; CDR3: CATSDTGTWNTGELFF; DNA: TGTGCCACCAGTGACACCGGGACTTGGAACACCGGGGAGCTGTTTTTT
size: many; D: TRBD1; V: TRBV5-1; J: TRBJ2-1; CDR3: CASSLTPGTGSYNEQFF; DNA: TGCGCCAGCAGCCTAACCCCCGGGACAGGCTCCTACAATGAGCAGTTCTTC
size: few; D: TRBD1; V: TRBV6-5; J: TRBJ2-7; CDR3: CASSSGTGDYEQYF; DNA: TGTGCCAGCAGTTCCGGGACAGGGGACTACGAGCAGTACTTC
size: few; D: TRBD2; V: TRBV6-5; J: TRBJ2-2; CDR3: CASSYGLAQNTGELFF; DNA: TGTGCCAGCAGTTACGGACTAGCGCAGAACACCGGGGAGCTGTTTTTT
size: -; D: -; V: TRBV7-2; J: TRBJ1-5; CDR3: CASSLDWMGSNQPQHF; DNA: TGTGCCAGCAGCTTAGATTGGATGGGTAGCAATCAGCCCCAGCATTTT
size: many; D: TRBD1; V: TRBV20-1; J: TRBJ1-2; CDR3: CSATSQDRINYGYTF; DNA: TGCAGTGCTACATCCCAGGACAGGATCAACTATGGCTACACCTTC
size: -; D: -; V: TRBV7-2; J: TRBJ1-2; CDR3: CASSSPGTDLNYGYTF; DNA: TGTGCCAGCAGCTCTCCCGGGACGGACCTCAACTATGGCTACACCTTC
size: many; D: TRBD2; V: TRBV3-1; J: TRBJ2-5; CDR3: CASSQVPSGDETQYF; DNA: TGTGCCAGCAGCCAAGTACCTAGCGGGGACGAGACCCAGTACTTC
size: -; D: TRBD2; V: TRBV2; J: TRBJ2-2; CDR3: CASSQEGRDYTGELFF; DNA: TGTGCCAGCAGTCAGGAGGGGAGGGATTACACCGGGGAGCTGTTTTTT
size: -; D: TRBD1; V: TRBV7-9; J: TRBJ2-3; CDR3: CASSFNTGTGGDTQYF; DNA: TGTGCCAGCAGCTTCAATACCGGGACAGGGGGGGATACGCAGTATTTT
size: many; D: -; V: TRBV5-1; J: TRBJ1-2; CDR3: CASSLETGKYGYTF; DNA: TGCGCCAGCAGCTTGGAGACAGGAAAGTATGGCTACACCTTC
size: few; D: -; V: TRBV12-3/TRBV12-4; J: TRBJ2-7; CDR3: CASSLSLGEQYF; DNA: TGTGCCAGCAGTTTAAGCCTGGGCGAGCAGTACTTC
size: many; D: -; V: TRBV6-2/TRBV6-3; J: TRBJ1-5; CDR3: CASSRTQSNQPQHF; DNA: TGTGCCAGCAGTCGGACACAGAGCAATCAGCCCCAGCATTTT
size: many; D: TRBD2; V: TRBV7-8; J: TRBJ2-7; CDR3: CASSFTSGSYEQYF; DNA: TGTGCCAGCAGCTTTACTAGCGGGAGCTACGAGCAGTACTTC
size: many; D: -; V: TRBV5-1; J: TRBJ2-2; CDR3: CASSLPGGLRSTGELFF; DNA: TGCGCCAGCAGCCTCCCGGGGGGCTTGCGTTCCACCGGGGAGCTGTTTTTT
size: few; D: TRBD2; V: TRBV3-1; J: TRBJ2-5; CDR3: CASSPQFSGGQETQYF; DNA: TGTGCCAGCAGCCCCCAATTTAGCGGGGGACAAGAGACCCAGTACTTC
size: few; D: -; V: TRBV9; J: TRBJ2-1; CDR3: CASSPRGDISYNEQFF; DNA: TGTGCCAGCAGCCCCCGGGGGGACATCTCCTACAATGAGCAGTTCTTC
size: many; D: -; V: TRBV29-1; J: TRBJ2-2; CDR3: CSVGWASGTNTGELFF; DNA: TGCAGCGTTGGGTGGGCGTCGGGCACGAACACCGGGGAGCTGTTTTTT
size: many; D: TRBD1; V: TRBV7-9; J: TRBJ2-7; CDR3: CASSPRDRGREQYF; DNA: TGTGCCAGCAGCCCGAGGGACAGGGGGCGGGAGCAGTACTTC
size: many; D: -; V: TRBV6-5; J: TRBJ1-1; CDR3: CASSYSLGGTEAFF; DNA: TGTGCCAGCAGTTACTCTCTGGGGGGGACTGAAGCTTTCTTT
size: many; D: -; V: TRBV24-1; J: TRBJ2-1; CDR3: CATSLTGQDNEQFF; DNA: TGTGCCACCAGTTTAACAGGTCAGGACAATGAGCAGTTCTTC
size: -; D: -; V: TRBV2; J: TRBJ1-2; CDR3: CASRPGTEGGYTF; DNA: TGTGCCAGCAGGCCGGGGACTGAGGGAGGCTACACCTTC
size: medium-sized; D: -; V: TRBV12-3/TRBV12-4; J: TRBJ1-2; CDR3: CASSFEGLYGYTF; DNA: TGTGCCAGCAGTTTCGAAGGGCTGTATGGCTACACCTTC